A single sample gave rise to the 7 T cell receptor beta chains below, sequenced in a study of blood T cell repertoires in COVID-19 (dated by TCRdb to the early 2020s). The library was produced with the immunoSEQ multiplex PCR assay. TCRdb took this table from immuneACCESS and kept in-frame rearrangements with V and J called. Such tables lack part of the clones; where checked against another copy, unresolved V genes explain under half of the gap, and the rest is unexplained. The sample includes around 300,000 clones, with 90% observed a single time. 2.5% to 3.5% of the sample lies in the top ten. Sequences were obtained from peripheral blood. These receptors came from a woman aged 25 to 39 with COVID-19, enrolled during active disease.

This clone appeared a few times. The chain employs TRBV28 and TRBJ2-7, with 8 bases identical to TRBD1. V was clipped by 5 bases and J by 0 bases; unmatched bases: 6. The germline V gene has CDR1 MDHEN and CDR2 SYDVKM. This CDR3 has 15 residues. The DNA for the CDR3 is TGTGCCAGCAGTACGGGACAGGTGAGCTCCTACGAGCAGTACTTC. It encodes CASSTGQVSSYEQYF.

This clone showed up just a few times. The chain recombines TRBV6-4 with TRBJ2-5; TRBD2 aligns across 7 bases. The CDR3 contains 13 residues. The germline CDR1 and CDR2 sequences are MRHNA and SNTAGT. V shed 3 bases, J shed 5 bases, and the junction held 3 bases outside the gene matches. CDR3 sequence reads: CASSERETETQYF. The CDR3 DNA follows: TGTGCCAGCAGTGAGCGGGAGACGGAGACCCAGTACTTC.

V is TRBV4-2 and J is TRBJ2-5; TRBD1 aligns across 10 bases. The germline gives CDR1 LGHNA, CDR2 YNFKEQ. This CDR3 contains 15 residues. The V segment lost 6 bases and the J segment 3 bases; nucleotides outside the gene matches: 7. This CDR3 is CASSFRQGAEETQYF. DNA for the CDR3: TGTGCCAGCAGTTTCAGACAGGGGGCTGAAGAGACCCAGTACTTC.

The CDR3 sequence is CASSPGLDRGGNQPQHF. DNA for the CDR3: TGTGCCAGCAGTCCAGGCTTGGACAGGGGAGGCAATCAGCCCCAGCATTTT. This chain joins TRBV6-6 and TRBJ1-5, with TRBD1 identical over 9 bases. With V trimmed by 5 bases and J by 2 bases, 10 bases remained unmatched. The CDR3 spans 17 residues. Per the germline V gene, CDR1 is MNHNY and CDR2 is SVGAGI (reference sequence).

The rearrangement uses TRBV5-1 and TRBJ2-3; D is undetermined. The germline V gene encodes CDR1 SGHRS and CDR2 YFSETQ. The V gene lost 0 bases and the J gene lost 0 bases, with 8 bases spanning the gap. The CDR3 has 15 amino acids. The CDR3 DNA reads TGCGCCAGCAGCTTGGTCCAGACTAGCACAGATACGCAGTATTTT. It is translated as CASSLVQTSTDTQYF.

This clone was counted between two and nine times. The CDR3 protein is CASSLAGGSIQYF. Written as DNA, the CDR3 is TGTGCCAGCAGCTTAGCGGGGGGGAGCATTCAGTACTTC. The chain couples TRBV7-6 to TRBJ2-4, with TRBD2 matching over 7 bases. Germline values: CDR1 SGHVS, CDR2 FNYEAQ. V was pared by 0 bases and J by 9 bases, with 2 bases of the junction left unmatched. This CDR3 region has 13 residues.

The chain recombines TRBV2 with TRBJ1-2; D not resolved. Germline-derived CDR1 and CDR2 are SNHLY and FYNNEI. Trimming shortened V by 2 bases and J by 4 bases, and 8 bases separated the two germline ends. This CDR3 contains 13 residues. CDR3 sequence: CASSELSGYGYTF. The CDR3, as DNA: TGTGCCAGCAGTGAATTGAGTGGCTATGGCTACACCTTC.